Each of the 29 T cell receptor beta chains below was sequenced from the same sample in a study of regulatory T cells in long-lasting Graves disease. Time point denoted: persistent/refractory GD, antithyroid drugs over 5 years with positive TRAb. RNA from PBMCs was the source of the TCR library. Arm-PCR of CDR3 regions with iRepertoire HTBI primers generated TCR beta libraries. TCRdb reanalysed the multiplex PCR reads using MiXCR and keeps one entry per CDR3 protein. Of some 450,000 distinct CDR3 sequences listed, roughly a quarter were seen once; the top ten hold roughly 30%. This specimen was peripheral blood mononuclear cells (PBMCs), taken when the disease was refractory, from a patient treated with antithyroid drugs. The receptors derive from a female donor with Graves disease.

V gene TRBV9 combines with J gene TRBJ2-5; 8 nucleotides align to TRBD2. The CDR3 contains 16 residues. Germline-derived CDR1 and CDR2 are SGDLS and YYNGEE. Trimming at V came to 0 bases and at J to 1 base, leaving 5 bases not matched to a gene. CDR3 region: CASSVVGAGGQETQYF. DNA for the CDR3: TGTGCCAGCAGCGTAGTAGGGGCGGGGGGCCAAGAGACCCAGTACTTC.

This chain joins TRBV13 and TRBJ1-1; 9 bases are shared with TRBD1. The J segment lost 4 bases and the V segment lost 5 bases, leaving 5 bases of the junction unmatched. The germline V gene has CDR1 PRHDT and CDR2 FYEKMQ (reference sequence). The CDR3 covers 14 residues. CDR3 sequence reads: CASSAGTGLTEAFF. The CDR3 bases are TGTGCCAGCAGCGCCGGGACAGGGCTCACTGAAGCTTTCTTT.

The chain has TRBV5-1 and TRBJ2-4; D may be TRBD1 (6 bases). Trimming took 8 bases from V and 7 from J, leaving 16 bases between them. This CDR3 is 13 amino acids long. Germline V CDR1 and CDR2: SGHRS, YFSETQ. CDR3 DNA sequence: TGCGCCAGTCATGGGGGCGATTTTAACATTCAGTACTTC. Residues: CASHGGDFNIQYF.

The sample holds a few counts of this clonotype. The rearrangement uses TRBV7-2 and TRBJ2-7; the match to TRBD1 covers 7 bases. Trimming took 1 base from V and 4 from J; bases not matched to a gene: 4. This CDR3 is 14 amino acids long. The germline gives CDR1 SGHTA, CDR2 FQGNSA. The CDR3 sequence: CASSLDRGKYEQYF. The CDR3 DNA follows: TGTGCCAGCAGCTTAGACAGGGGAAAGTACGAGCAGTACTTC.

This chain joins TRBV29-1 and TRBJ2-7; unclear D gene. The V end was cut by 4 bases, the J end by 0 bases, with 7 bases between. The V gene's germline CDR1 is SQVTM and CDR2 ANQGSEA. CDR3 length equals 12 residues. The DNA of the CDR3 is TGCAGCGTTGCTCCCTACTCCTACGAGCAGTACTTC. Translation gives CSVAPYSYEQYF.

Concerning this clonotype: This sequence may be a read error, since a much larger clone differs from it by one base. The chain joins TRBV6-2 or TRBV6-3 to TRBJ1-1; no reliable D call. Germline CDR1 reads MNHEY; CDR2 reads SVGEGT. Trimming took off 7 bases at V and 2 bases at J, with 11 bases between the two ends. This CDR3 region has 13 residues. The CDR3 spells CASIEHRNTEAFF. The CDR3, as DNA: TGTGCCAGCATTGAACATAGAAACACTGAAGCTTTCTTT.

The chain uses TRBV12-3 or TRBV12-4 and TRBJ2-7; D may correspond to TRBD1 or TRBD2 (5 bases each). This CDR3 comprises 17 residues. The V and J ends lost 2 bases and 0 bases respectively, with 17 bases between them. The CDR3 DNA sequence: TGTGCCAGCAGTTTATGGATCCGGGGCGCGGTCTCCTACGAGCAGTACTTC. It codes for CASSLWIRGAVSYEQYF.

This clonotype was seen many times. This chain links TRBV7-9 with TRBJ2-7; 11 bases fit TRBD1. Germline V gene data show CDR1 as SEHNR and CDR2 as FQNEAQ (reference sequence). The V and J ends lost 5 bases and 6 bases, in that order; junction bases with no gene match: 12. This CDR3 is built from 16 residues. The CDR3 nucleotides read TGTGCCAGCAGCGCTCAACGGACAGGGGGCGAGGCCGAGCAGTACTTC. Its translation is CASSAQRTGGEAEQYF.

This chain uses TRBV28 with TRBJ2-3; TRBD2 aligns across 8 bases. This CDR3 region has 15 residues. Losses at the gene ends were 6 bases for V and 2 bases for J; bases not matched to a gene: 7. Germline assignment: CDR1 MDHEN and CDR2 SYDVKM. CDR3 region: CASRNPGLDTDTQYF. DNA of the CDR3: TGTGCCAGCAGGAATCCGGGACTAGACACAGATACGCAGTATTTT.

V is TRBV20-1 and J is TRBJ1-5, with TRBD1 as a possible D gene (5 bases). The germline gives CDR1 DFQATT, CDR2 SNEGSKA (reference sequence). The V end was cut by 6 bases, the J end by 3 bases, with 12 bases between. The CDR3 sequence is 13 residues long. CDR3 amino acids: CSASQGINQPQHF. The DNA of the CDR3 is TGCAGTGCCTCCCAGGGAATCAATCAGCCCCAGCATTTT.

This clonotype was detected only a few times. Written as DNA, the CDR3 is TGTGCCAGCAGTTTGGGGGGCAGCGTGGTTTCACCCCTCCACTTT. As protein: CASSLGGSVVSPLHF. The V gene is TRBV12-3 or TRBV12-4, the J gene TRBJ1-6; weak D call: TRBD1 (6 bases). The V and J ends lost 3 bases and 9 bases respectively, with 15 bases between them. This CDR3 contains 15 residues.

This clonotype has ten or more counts. This rearrangement joins TRBV3-1 to TRBJ1-4, with D possibly TRBD1 on 5 matching bases. The CDR3 has 15 residues. Germline values: CDR1 LGHDT, CDR2 YNNKEL (reference sequence). The V and J ends lost 0 bases and 7 bases respectively, with 12 bases between them. The CDR3 reads CASSQDRLGGEKLFF. CDR3 coding DNA: TGTGCCAGCAGCCAAGATCGTTTGGGGGGTGAAAAACTGTTTTTT.

This clonotype was counted only a few times. The CDR3 region has the DNA TGTGCCAGCAGCGGGGTTGGGGACGAGCAGTACTTC. It yields the protein CASSGVGDEQYF. The J gene is TRBJ2-7, the V gene TRBV9; D unclear. V was cut by 3 bases and J by 5 bases, with 9 bases left in between. CDR1 and CDR2 (germline): SGDLS, YYNGEE. This CDR3 is 12 amino acids long.

This clonotype was observed a few times. This chain connects TRBV20-1 to TRBJ2-5; the match to TRBD2 covers 8 bases. The germline CDR1 and CDR2 sequences are DFQATT and SNEGSKA (reference sequence). With 3 bases clipped from V and 5 bases from J, the junction kept 14 bases outside the gene matches. The CDR3 runs 16 residues. This CDR3 is CSARDSGTRDLETQYF. In DNA, the CDR3 is TGCAGTGCTAGGGATTCCGGGACTAGAGACCTCGAGACCCAGTACTTC.

The gene calls are TRBV27 and TRBJ1-2; the match to TRBD1 covers 7 bases. CDR3 length: 14 residues. Trimming cost V 6 bases and J 1 base; bases outside gene matches: 5. Germline V gene lookup returns CDR1 MNHEY and CDR2 SMNVEV (reference sequence). CDR3 loop: CASSRDSNNYGYTF. The CDR3 DNA sequence: TGTGCCAGCAGCCGGGACAGTAATAACTATGGCTACACCTTC.

The J gene is TRBJ1-5, the V gene TRBV27; D is perhaps TRBD1 (5 bases). The CDR3 length is 14 residues. CDR1 and CDR2 from the germline V gene are MNHEY and SMNVEV (reference sequence). V was clipped by 4 bases and J by 4 bases, with 11 bases between them. The DNA for the CDR3 is TGTGCCAGCAGTTCGGGACGGGTAAATCAGCCCCAGCATTTT. The encoded protein is CASSSGRVNQPQHF.

This clonotype occurred a few times. The chain has TRBV20-1 and TRBJ1-5, with D perhaps matching TRBD1 (6 bases). Between the trimmed V and J ends, which lost 6 bases and 5 bases, there was a span of 14 bases. This CDR3 has 13 residues. Germline V CDR1 and CDR2: DFQATT, SNEGSKA (reference sequence). The CDR3, as DNA: TGCAGTGCGAAACAGGGAAGGGATCAGCCCCAGCATTTT. The encoded protein is CSAKQGRDQPQHF.

This clonotype has a handful of counts. The genes are TRBV24-1 and TRBJ1-2; D unclear. This CDR3 spans 14 amino acids. CDR1 is KGHDR and CDR2 is SFDVKD in the germline V gene. The V gene lost 5 bases and the J gene lost 1 base, with 10 bases spanning the gap. In nucleotides, the CDR3 is TGTGCCACCAGTGGGGCAGGAGATAACTATGGCTACACCTTC. Translation gives CATSGAGDNYGYTF.

This clonotype was found a few times. The J gene is TRBJ2-7, the V gene TRBV11-1; 8 bases fit TRBD2. CDR1 and CDR2 (germline): SGHAT, FQDESV (reference sequence). The junction had 12 bases not matched to a gene; V was cut back by 4 bases and J by 7 bases. The CDR3 extends over 15 amino acids. Here the CDR3 DNA reads TGTGCCAGCAGCTCCTACCTGGCGGGAGGATGGGAGCAGTACTTC. This codes for CASSSYLAGGWEQYF.

The table lists this clonotype with a count of one. The chain carries TRBV20-1 and TRBJ2-3; D is unclear. Germline V gene sequence: CDR1 DFQATT, CDR2 SNEGSKA (reference sequence). The CDR3 has 14 amino acids. Trimming left V 2 bases short and J 0 bases short, with 9 bases between. The CDR3 protein is CSARYASSTDTQYF. The CDR3, as DNA: TGCAGTGCTAGATACGCCTCTAGCACAGATACGCAGTATTTT.

The genes are TRBV5-1 and TRBJ1-1; D is uncertain. This CDR3 is built from 13 residues. CDR1 and CDR2 from the germline V gene are SGHRS and YFSETQ. Trimming stripped 0 bases from V and 4 bases from J, with 7 bases between. CDR3 in amino acids: CASSLDGLTEAFF. CDR3 bases: TGCGCCAGCAGCTTGGACGGACTCACTGAAGCTTTCTTT.

This clonotype has a count of ten or more. The chain links TRBV2 to TRBJ1-1, with TRBD1 matching 7 bases. The V gene's germline CDR1 is SNHLY and CDR2 FYNNEI. The V and J ends lost 5 bases and 7 bases, in that order; junction bases with no gene match: 10. The CDR3 contains 14 residues. In DNA form, the CDR3 reads TGTGCCAGCAGTCGACAGGGCGTGGACGTTGAAGCTTTCTTT. This translates into CASSRQGVDVEAFF.

This clonotype was detected many times. The J gene is TRBJ1-1, the V gene TRBV7-3, with TRBD1 matching over 7 bases. The CDR3 is 14 residues long. Germline CDR1 SGHTA, CDR2 FQGTGA. Trimming removed 4 bases from V and 4 bases from J; junction bases left unmatched: 6. The CDR3 protein is CASSSQGTSTEAFF. The CDR3 DNA reads TGTGCCAGCAGCTCACAGGGGACCAGCACTGAAGCTTTCTTT.

In this sample, this clonotype turned up many times. The rearrangement uses TRBV20-1 and TRBJ1-2; D not certain. This CDR3 has 13 amino acids. Trimming shortened V by 5 bases and J by 6 bases, and 16 bases separated the two germline ends. Germline-derived CDR1 and CDR2 are DFQATT and SNEGSKA (reference sequence). This CDR3 reads CSAENRVSNGYTF. CDR3 coding DNA: TGCAGTGCTGAAAACCGGGTCTCGAATGGCTACACCTTC.

V usage is TRBV7-8 and J usage is TRBJ2-2; 7 bases align to TRBD2. This CDR3 is built from 13 residues. V lost 5 bases to trimming and J lost 5 bases; unmatched junction nucleotides: 2. The germline V gene encodes CDR1 SGHVS and CDR2 FQNEAQ. Written as DNA, the CDR3 is TGTGCCAGCAGCAATAGCGGGACCGGGGAGCTGTTTTTT. Protein: CASSNSGTGELFF.

Many counts were recorded for this clonotype. The V and J genes are TRBV7-2 and TRBJ2-4, with a tentative D call TRBD2 (5 bases). In germline, CDR1 is SGHTA, CDR2 FQGNSA. The CDR3 runs to 17 residues. Trimming shortened V by 3 bases and J by 1 base, and 16 bases separated the two germline ends. The CDR3 protein is CASSFRVGVLAKNIQYF. For the CDR3, the DNA is TGTGCCAGCAGCTTTAGGGTCGGGGTCCTGGCCAAAAACATTCAGTACTTC. Filled out from reference TRBV7-2 and TRBJ2-4, the complete variable domain reads GAGVSQSPSNKVTEKGKDVELRCDPISGHTALYWYRQSLGQGLEFLIYFQGNSAPDKSGLPSDRFSAERTGGSVSTLTIQRTQQEDSAVYLCASSFRVGVLAKNIQYFGAGTRLSVL.

As DNA, the CDR3 is TGTGCCAGCAGCTTAACTTTCCCGACTAGCGGGAGAATCAGCGAGCAGTACTTC. Protein product: CASSLTFPTSGRISEQYF. V is TRBV7-2 and J is TRBJ2-7, with 12 bases matching TRBD2. There are 18 residues in the CDR3. Germline V CDR1 and CDR2: SGHTA, FQGNSA. V gave up 2 bases and J gave up 6 bases; unmatched junction bases: 14.

This clonotype was seen many times. The V and J genes are TRBV5-6 and TRBJ1-2; D perhaps matches TRBD1 (5 bases). The V gene lost 2 bases and the J gene lost 7 bases, with 15 bases spanning the gap. Germline lookup yields CDR1 SGHDT and CDR2 YYEEEE. The CDR3 length is 14 residues. The CDR3 spells CASSFYGTPGGYTF. As DNA, the CDR3 is TGTGCCAGCAGCTTTTACGGGACTCCCGGTGGCTACACCTTC.

The chain links TRBV6-9 to TRBJ1-5; D remains unclear. The V end lost 4 bases, the J end lost 4 bases, and 11 bases lay between the germline ends. CDR1 is MNHGY and CDR2 is SVAAGI in the germline V gene. The CDR3 has 14 amino acids. This chain's CDR3 is CASSWRQVNQPQHF. The CDR3 DNA reads TGTGCCAGCAGTTGGCGTCAGGTAAATCAGCCCCAGCATTTT.